This T cell receptor (beta chain) was observed in a study of blood T cells in healthy people across ages. In the case of this clonotype: The junction does not match germline at one end; this may be a read error.

CDR1 is DFQATT and CDR2 is SNEGSKA in the germline V gene (reference sequence). The CDR3 is 13 residues long. Then a second PCR, running about 6 to 12 cycles, was carried out with a sample-barcoded 5' primer and a J-beta primer mix. TCRdb called the 5' RACE reads again in MiXCR, with one record for every CDR3 protein. The sample lists almost 1 million distinct CDR3 sequences, roughly 51% seen once, with around 21% in the top ten. The receptor was derived from an older woman in good health. Source material: blood. The V and J genes are TRBV20-1 and TRBJ2-3, with D tentatively TRBD1 (5 bases). The DNA of the CDR3 is TGCAGTGTCCCGGCGCAGGGCACAGGTACGCAGTATTTT. Translating gives CSVPAQGTGTQYF.